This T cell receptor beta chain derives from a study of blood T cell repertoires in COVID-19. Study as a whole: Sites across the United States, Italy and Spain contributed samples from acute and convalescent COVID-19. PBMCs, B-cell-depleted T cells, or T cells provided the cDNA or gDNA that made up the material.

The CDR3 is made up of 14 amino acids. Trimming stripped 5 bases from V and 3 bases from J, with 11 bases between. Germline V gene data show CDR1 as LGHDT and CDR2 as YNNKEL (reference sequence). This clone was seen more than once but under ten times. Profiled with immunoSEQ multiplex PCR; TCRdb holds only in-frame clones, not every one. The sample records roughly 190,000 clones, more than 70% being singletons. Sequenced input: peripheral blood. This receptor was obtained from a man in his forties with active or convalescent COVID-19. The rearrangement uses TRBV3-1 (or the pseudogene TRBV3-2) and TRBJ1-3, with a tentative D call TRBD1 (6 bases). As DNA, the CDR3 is TGTGCCAGCAGCGAGGCAGGGGATGGAAACACCATATATTTT. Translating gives CASSEAGDGNTIYF.